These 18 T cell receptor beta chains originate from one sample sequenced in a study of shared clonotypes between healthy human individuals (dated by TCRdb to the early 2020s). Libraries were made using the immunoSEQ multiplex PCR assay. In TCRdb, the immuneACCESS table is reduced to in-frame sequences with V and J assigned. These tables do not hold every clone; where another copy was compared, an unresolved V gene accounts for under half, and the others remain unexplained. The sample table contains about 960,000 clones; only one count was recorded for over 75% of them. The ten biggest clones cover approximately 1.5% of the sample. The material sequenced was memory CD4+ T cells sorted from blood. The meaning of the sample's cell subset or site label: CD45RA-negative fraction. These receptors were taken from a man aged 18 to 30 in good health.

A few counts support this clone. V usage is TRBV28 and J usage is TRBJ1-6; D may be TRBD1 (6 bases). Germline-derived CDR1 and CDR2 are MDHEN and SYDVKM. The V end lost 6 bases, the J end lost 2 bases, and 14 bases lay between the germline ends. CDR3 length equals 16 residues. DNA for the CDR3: TGTGCCAGCAGCGGAGCGGACAGCCCCTATAATTCACCCCTCCACTTT. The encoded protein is CASSGADSPYNSPLHF.

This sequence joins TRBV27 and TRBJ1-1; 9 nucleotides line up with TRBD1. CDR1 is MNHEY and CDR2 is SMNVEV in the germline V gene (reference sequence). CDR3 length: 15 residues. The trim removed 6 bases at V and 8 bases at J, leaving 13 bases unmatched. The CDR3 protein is CASRTLGTGLAEAFF. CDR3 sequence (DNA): TGTGCCAGCAGGACTCTCGGGACAGGGCTCGCGGAAGCTTTCTTT.

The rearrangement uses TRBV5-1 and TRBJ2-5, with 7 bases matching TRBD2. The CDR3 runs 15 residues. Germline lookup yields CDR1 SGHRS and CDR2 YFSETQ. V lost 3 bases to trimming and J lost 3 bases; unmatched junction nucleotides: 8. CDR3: CASSSSGTAKETQYF. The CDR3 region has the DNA TGCGCCAGCAGCTCGAGCGGGACTGCGAAAGAGACCCAGTACTTC.

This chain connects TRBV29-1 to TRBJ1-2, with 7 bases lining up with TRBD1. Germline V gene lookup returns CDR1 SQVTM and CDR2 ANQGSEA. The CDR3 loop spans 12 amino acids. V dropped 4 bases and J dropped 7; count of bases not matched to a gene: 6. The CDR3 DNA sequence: TGCAGCGTTGTTGCAGGGGGAGGTGGCTACACCTTC. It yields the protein CSVVAGGGGYTF. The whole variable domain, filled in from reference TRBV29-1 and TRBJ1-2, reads SAVISQKPSRDICQRGTSLTIQCQVDSQVTMMFWYRQQPGQSLTLIATANQGSEATYESGFVIDKFPISRPNLTFSTLTVSNMSPEDSSIYLCSVVAGGGGYTFGSGTRLTVV.

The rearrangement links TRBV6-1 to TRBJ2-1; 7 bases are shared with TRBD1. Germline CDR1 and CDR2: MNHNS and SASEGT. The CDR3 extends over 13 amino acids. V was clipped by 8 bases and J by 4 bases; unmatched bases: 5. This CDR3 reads CASALGQYNEQFF. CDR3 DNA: TGTGCCAGCGCCCTGGGACAGTACAATGAGCAGTTCTTC.

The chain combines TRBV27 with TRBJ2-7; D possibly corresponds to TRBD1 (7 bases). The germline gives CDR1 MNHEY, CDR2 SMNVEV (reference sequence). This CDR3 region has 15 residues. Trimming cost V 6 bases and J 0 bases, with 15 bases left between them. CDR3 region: CASSRPGGSSYEQYF. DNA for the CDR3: TGTGCCAGCAGCAGACCAGGGGGGAGCTCCTACGAGCAGTACTTC.

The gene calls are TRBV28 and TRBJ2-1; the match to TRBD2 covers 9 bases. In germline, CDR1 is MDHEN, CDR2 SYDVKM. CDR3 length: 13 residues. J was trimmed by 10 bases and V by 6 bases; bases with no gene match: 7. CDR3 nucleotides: TGTGCCAGCAGGGCGGGGGGGCCCCTCGAGCAGTTCTTC. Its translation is CASRAGGPLEQFF.

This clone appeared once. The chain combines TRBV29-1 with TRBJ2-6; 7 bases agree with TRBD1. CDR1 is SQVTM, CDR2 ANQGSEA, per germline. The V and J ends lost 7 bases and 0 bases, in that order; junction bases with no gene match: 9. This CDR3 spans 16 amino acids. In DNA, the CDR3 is TGCAGCGGCCCGGGACAGTGGGGCTCTGGGGCCAACGTCCTGACTTTC. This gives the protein CSGPGQWGSGANVLTF.

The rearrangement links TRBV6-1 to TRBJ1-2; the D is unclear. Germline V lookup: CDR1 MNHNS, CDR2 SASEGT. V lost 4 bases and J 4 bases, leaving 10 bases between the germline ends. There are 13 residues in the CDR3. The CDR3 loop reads CASSGTGFYGYTF. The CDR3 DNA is TGTGCCAGCAGTGGGACCGGGTTCTATGGCTACACCTTC.

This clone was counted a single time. The CDR3 sequence: CASSLSGREETQYF. For the CDR3, the DNA is TGTGCCAGCAGCCTTAGCGGGAGAGAAGAGACCCAGTACTTC. The chain links TRBV7-2 to TRBJ2-5; 9 nucleotides align to TRBD2. The trim removed 5 bases at V and 3 bases at J, leaving 4 bases unmatched. This CDR3 is 14 amino acids long. Germline CDR1 SGHTA, CDR2 FQGNSA.

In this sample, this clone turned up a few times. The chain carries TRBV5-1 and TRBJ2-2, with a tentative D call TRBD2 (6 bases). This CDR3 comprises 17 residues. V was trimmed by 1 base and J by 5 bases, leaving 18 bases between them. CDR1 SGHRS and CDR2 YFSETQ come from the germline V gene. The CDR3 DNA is TGCGCCAGCAGCTTGTTGGTGGGACCCGGGGGTACCGGGGAGCTGTTTTTT. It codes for CASSLLVGPGGTGELFF.

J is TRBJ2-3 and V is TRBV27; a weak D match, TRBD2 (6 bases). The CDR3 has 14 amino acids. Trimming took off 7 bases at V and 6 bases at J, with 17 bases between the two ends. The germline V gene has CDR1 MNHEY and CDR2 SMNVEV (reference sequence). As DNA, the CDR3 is TGTGCCAGCAAAACCCGGGACTCGGTGGATACGCAGTATTTT. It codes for CASKTRDSVDTQYF.

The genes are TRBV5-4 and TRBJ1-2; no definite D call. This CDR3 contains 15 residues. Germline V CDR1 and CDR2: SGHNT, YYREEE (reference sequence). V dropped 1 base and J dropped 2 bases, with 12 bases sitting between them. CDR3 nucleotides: TGTGCCAGCAGCTTGATCGGGGTTGTGAACTATGGCTACACCTTC. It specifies CASSLIGVVNYGYTF.

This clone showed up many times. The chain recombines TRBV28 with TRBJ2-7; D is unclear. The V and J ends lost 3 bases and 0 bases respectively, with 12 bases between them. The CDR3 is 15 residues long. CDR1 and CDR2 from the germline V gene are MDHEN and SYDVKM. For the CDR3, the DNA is TGTGCCAGCAGTTTCCAAGGATTAAACTCCTACGAGCAGTACTTC. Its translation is CASSFQGLNSYEQYF.

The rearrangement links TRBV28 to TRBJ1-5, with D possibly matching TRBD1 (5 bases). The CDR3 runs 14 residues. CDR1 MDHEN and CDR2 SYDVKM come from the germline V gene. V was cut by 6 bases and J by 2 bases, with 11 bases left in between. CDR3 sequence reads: CASRGGTGNQPQHF. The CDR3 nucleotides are TGTGCCAGCAGGGGGGGAACGGGCAATCAGCCCCAGCATTTT.

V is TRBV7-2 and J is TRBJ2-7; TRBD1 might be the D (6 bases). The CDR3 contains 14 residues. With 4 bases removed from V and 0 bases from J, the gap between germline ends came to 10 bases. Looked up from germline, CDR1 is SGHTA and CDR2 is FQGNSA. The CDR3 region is CASSSGESSYEQYF. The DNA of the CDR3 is TGTGCCAGCAGCTCAGGGGAGAGCTCCTACGAGCAGTACTTC.

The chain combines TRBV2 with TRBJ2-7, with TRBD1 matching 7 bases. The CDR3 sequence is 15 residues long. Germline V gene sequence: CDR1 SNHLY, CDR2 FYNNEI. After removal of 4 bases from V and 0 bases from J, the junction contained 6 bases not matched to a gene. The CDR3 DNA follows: TGTGCCAGCAGTGCCTTGGGACAGAACTCCTACGAGCAGTACTTC. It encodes CASSALGQNSYEQYF.

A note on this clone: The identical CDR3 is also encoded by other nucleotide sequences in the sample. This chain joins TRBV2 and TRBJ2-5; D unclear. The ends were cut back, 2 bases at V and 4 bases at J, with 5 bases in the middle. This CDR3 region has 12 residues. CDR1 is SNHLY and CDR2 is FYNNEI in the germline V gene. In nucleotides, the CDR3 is TGTGCCAGCAGTGAAATAGTAGAGACCCAGTACTTC. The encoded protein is CASSEIVETQYF.